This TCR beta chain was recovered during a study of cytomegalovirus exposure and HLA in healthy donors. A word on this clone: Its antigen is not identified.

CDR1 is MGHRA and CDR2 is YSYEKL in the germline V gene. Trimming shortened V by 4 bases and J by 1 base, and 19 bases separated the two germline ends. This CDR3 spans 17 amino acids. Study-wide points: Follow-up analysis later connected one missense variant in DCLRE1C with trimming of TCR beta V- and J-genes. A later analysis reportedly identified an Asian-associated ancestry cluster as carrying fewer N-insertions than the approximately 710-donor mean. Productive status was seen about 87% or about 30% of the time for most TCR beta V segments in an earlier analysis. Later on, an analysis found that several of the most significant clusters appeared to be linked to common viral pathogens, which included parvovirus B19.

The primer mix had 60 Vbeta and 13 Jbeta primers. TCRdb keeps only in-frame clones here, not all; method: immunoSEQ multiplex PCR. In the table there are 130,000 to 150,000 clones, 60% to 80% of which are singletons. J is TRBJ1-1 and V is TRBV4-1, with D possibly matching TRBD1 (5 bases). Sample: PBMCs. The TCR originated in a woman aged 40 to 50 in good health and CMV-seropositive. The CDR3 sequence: CASSPSDKGLWNTEAFF. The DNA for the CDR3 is TGCGCCAGCAGCCCTTCGGACAAGGGCCTGTGGAACACTGAAGCTTTCTTT.